The source of this TCR beta chain is a study of vaccination and CD4 T cells after COVID-19. Study-wide background: A median of about 100 days (range 35 to 161) separated diagnosis from post-COVID sampling.

This CDR3 has 13 residues. This clonotype was detected only a few times. Its antigen is not known. Each CDR3 protein gets one entry after TCRdb re-called the PCR reads with MiXCR. The sample lists tens of thousands of distinct CDR3 sequences; more than 45% were seen once. Whole-study results and caveats: Researchers looked at relatively few convalescent patients and had no early post-infection timepoints. Spike mono-reactive status applied to 304 of 307 vaccine-specific clones in convalescent patients.

Sample: CD4+ T cells from blood, taken before SARS-CoV-2 vaccination. This sequence was found in a human donor who had recovered from COVID-19. The V call is TRBV21-1, the J call TRBJ2-7. TRBV21-1 is tagged as a pseudogene. CDR3 in amino acids: CASLERDSYEQYF. For the CDR3, the DNA is TGTGCCAGCCTAGAAAGGGATTCCTACGAGCAGTACTTC.